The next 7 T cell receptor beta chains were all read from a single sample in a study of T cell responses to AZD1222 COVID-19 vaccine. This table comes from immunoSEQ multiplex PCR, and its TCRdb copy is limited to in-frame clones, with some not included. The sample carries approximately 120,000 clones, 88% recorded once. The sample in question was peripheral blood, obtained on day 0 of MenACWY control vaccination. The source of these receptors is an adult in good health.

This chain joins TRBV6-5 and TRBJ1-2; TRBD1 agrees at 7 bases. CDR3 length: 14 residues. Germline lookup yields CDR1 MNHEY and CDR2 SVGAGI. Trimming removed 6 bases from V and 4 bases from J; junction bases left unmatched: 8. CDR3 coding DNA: TGTGCCAGCAGAGGACAGGAAACGATCTATGGCTACACCTTC. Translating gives CASRGQETIYGYTF.

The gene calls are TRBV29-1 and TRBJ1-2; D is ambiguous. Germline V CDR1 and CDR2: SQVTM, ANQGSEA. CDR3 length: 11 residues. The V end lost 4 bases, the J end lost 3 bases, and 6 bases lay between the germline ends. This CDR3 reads CSVVSDYGYTF. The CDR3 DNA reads TGCAGCGTTGTAAGCGACTATGGCTACACCTTC.

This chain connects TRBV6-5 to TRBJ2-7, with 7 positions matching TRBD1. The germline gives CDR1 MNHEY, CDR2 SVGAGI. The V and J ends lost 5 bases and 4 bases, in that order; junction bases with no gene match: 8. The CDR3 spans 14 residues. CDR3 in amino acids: CASSPLGTDYEQYF. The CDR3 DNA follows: TGTGCCAGCAGTCCCCTCGGGACAGATTACGAGCAGTACTTC.

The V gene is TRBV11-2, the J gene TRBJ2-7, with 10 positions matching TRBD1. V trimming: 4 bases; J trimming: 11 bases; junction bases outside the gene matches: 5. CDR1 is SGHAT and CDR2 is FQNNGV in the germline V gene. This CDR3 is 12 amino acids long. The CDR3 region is CASSSLGQGEYF. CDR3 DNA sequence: TGTGCCAGCAGCTCCCTTGGACAGGGGGAGTACTTC. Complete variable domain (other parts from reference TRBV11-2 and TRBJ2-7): EAGVAQSPRYKIIEKRQSVAFWCNPISGHATLYWYQQILGQGPKLLIQFQNNGVVDDSQLPKDRFSAERLKGVDSTLKIQPAKLEDSAVYLCASSSLGQGEYFGPGTRLTVT.

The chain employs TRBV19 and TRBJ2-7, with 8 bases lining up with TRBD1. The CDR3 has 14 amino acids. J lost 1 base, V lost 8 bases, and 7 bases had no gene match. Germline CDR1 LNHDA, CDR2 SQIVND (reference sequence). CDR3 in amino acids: CASEGTGPSYEQYF. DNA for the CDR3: TGTGCCAGTGAAGGGACAGGACCATCCTACGAGCAGTACTTC.

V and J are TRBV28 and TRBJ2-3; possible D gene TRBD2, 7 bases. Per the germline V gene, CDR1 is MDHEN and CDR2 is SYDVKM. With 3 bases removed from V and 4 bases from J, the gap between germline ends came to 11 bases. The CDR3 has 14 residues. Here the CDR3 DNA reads TGTGCCAGCAGTTTCGGGGGGCGGGCAGATACGCAGTATTTT. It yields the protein CASSFGGRADTQYF.

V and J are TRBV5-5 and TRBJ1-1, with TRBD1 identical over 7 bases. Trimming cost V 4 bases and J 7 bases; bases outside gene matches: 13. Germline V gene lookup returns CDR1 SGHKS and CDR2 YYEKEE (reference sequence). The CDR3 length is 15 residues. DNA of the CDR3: TGTGCCAGCAGCATGTCCGACAGGGCGGGCGTTGAAGCTTTCTTT. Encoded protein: CASSMSDRAGVEAFF. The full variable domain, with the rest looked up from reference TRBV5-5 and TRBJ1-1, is DAGVTQSPTHLIKTRGQQVTLRCSPISGHKSVSWYQQVLGQGPQFIFQYYEKEERGRGNFPDRFSARQFPNYSSELNVNALLLGDSALYLCASSMSDRAGVEAFFGQGTRLTVV.